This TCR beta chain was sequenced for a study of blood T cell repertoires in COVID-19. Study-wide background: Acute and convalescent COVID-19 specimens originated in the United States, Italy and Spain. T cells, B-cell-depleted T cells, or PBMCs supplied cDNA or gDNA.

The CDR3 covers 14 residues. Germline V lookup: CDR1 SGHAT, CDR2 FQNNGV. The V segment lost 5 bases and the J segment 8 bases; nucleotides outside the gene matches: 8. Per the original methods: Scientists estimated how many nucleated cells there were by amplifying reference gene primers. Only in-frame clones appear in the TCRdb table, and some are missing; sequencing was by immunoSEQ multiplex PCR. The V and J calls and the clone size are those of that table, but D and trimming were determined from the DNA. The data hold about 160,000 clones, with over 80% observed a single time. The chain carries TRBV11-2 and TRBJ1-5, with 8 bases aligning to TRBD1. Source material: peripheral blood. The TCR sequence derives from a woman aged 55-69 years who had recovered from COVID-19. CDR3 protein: CASSPQTGDEPQHF. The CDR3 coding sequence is TGTGCCAGCAGCCCCCAGACAGGGGACGAGCCCCAGCATTTT. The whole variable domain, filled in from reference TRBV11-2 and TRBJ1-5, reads EAGVAQSPRYKIIEKRQSVAFWCNPISGHATLYWYQQILGQGPKLLIQFQNNGVVDDSQLPKDRFSAERLKGVDSTLKIQPAKLEDSAVYLCASSPQTGDEPQHFGDGTRLSIL.